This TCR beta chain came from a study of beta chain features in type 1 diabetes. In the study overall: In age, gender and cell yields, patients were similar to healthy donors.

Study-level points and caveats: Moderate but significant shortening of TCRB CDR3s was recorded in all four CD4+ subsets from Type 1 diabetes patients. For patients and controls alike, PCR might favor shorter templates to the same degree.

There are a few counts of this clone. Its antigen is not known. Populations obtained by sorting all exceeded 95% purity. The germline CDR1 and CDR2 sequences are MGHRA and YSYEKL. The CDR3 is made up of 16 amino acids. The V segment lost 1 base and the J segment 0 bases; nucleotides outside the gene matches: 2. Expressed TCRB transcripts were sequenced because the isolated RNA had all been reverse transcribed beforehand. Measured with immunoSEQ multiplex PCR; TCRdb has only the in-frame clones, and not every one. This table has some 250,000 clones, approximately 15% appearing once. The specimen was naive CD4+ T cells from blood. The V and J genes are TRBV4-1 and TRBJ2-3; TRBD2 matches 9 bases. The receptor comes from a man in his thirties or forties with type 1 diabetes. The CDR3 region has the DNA TGCGCCAGCAGCCAAGGACTAGCGGTTAGCACAGATACGCAGTATTTT. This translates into CASSQGLAVSTDTQYF.